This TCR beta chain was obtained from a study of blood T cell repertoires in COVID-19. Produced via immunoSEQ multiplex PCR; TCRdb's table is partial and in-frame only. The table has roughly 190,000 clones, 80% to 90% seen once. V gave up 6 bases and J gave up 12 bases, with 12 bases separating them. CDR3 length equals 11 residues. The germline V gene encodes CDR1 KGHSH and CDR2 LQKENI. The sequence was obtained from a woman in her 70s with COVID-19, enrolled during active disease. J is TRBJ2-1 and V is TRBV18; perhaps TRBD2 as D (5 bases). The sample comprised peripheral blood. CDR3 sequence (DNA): TGTGCCAGCTCGACCGGGATTGGGCAGTTCTTC. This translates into CASSTGIGQFF. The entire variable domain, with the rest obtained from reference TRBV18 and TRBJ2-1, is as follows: NAGVMQNPRHLVRRRGQEARLRCSPMKGHSHVYWYRQLPEEGLKFMVYLQKENIIDESGMPKERFSAEFPKEGPSILRIQQVVRGDSAAYFCASSTGIGQFFGPGTRLTVL.